The subject of this entry is one T cell receptor beta chain. The record originates from a study of blood T cell repertoires in COVID-19. In the authors' methods: Nucleated cell counts were estimated from reference gene primer amplification. Sequencing used immunoSEQ multiplex PCR; TCRdb keeps in-frame clones, though not all of them. V and J calls and clone size are as listed in that table; D and trimming were resolved from the DNA. Found here are 66,000 or so clones, approximately 86% of them singletons; the top ten hold 6.9%. The clonotype comes from a man aged 50 to 60 with active COVID-19. Sample: peripheral blood.

CDR3 amino acids: CATSGPGQGLETQYF. In DNA, the CDR3 is TGTGCCACCAGCGGGCCAGGACAGGGATTGGAGACCCAGTACTTC. The chain uses TRBV15 and TRBJ2-5; 8 nucleotides line up with TRBD1. This CDR3 has 15 residues. CDR1 is LNHNV and CDR2 is YYDKDF in the germline V gene (reference sequence). V lost 5 bases to trimming and J lost 5 bases; unmatched junction nucleotides: 10.